The sequence of this T cell receptor (beta chain) was determined in a study of blood T cell repertoires in COVID-19. V lost 5 bases, J lost 2 bases, and 12 bases lay in between. The CDR3 has 14 residues. Germline V gives CDR1 MDHEN, CDR2 SYDVKM. Seattle cases were enrolled at active infection and followed longitudinally. TCRdb's table, derived via immunoSEQ multiplex PCR, lists solely in-frame clones and lacks some. The sample holds under 300,000 clones, approximately 84% seen once. The receptor was isolated from a human donor with COVID-19, enrolled during active disease. The donor label of this sample is uncertain. V usage is TRBV28 and J usage is TRBJ1-2; D is possibly TRBD1 (6 bases). The sequenced sample consisted of peripheral blood. The CDR3 loop reads CASSPTGSNYGYTF. In nucleotides, the CDR3 is TGTGCCAGCAGTCCTACAGGGTCGAACTATGGCTACACCTTC.